The T cell receptor beta chain described here comes from a study of regulatory T cells in long-lasting Graves disease. A word on this clonotype: It may be a read error: a sequence one base away is much more abundant.

The germline CDR1 and CDR2 sequences are SNHLY and FYNNEI. This CDR3 has 14 residues. Library construction for TCR beta used iRepertoire HTBI primers and Arm-PCR of CDR3 regions. Using its own MiXCR run on the multiplex PCR reads, TCRdb lists one record per CDR3 protein. The data hold 400,000 to 550,000 distinct CDR3 sequences, with more than 12% observed a single time. Time point meaning: newly diagnosed GD, antithyroid drugs for less than 3 months. The TCR library used RNA extracted from PBMCs. These same data were also listed under a study on T cells in Graves' hyperthyroidism and ophthalmopathy.

This TCR derives from a woman between 25 and 40 years old with Graves disease. This specimen was peripheral blood mononuclear cells (PBMCs), taken at new diagnosis, from a patient treated with antithyroid drugs. The chain links TRBV2 to TRBJ1-6; 9 positions agree with TRBD1. The CDR3 region has the DNA TGTGCCAGCAGGGACAGGGGCTATAATTCACTCCTCCACTTT. This translates into CASRDRGYNSLLHF.